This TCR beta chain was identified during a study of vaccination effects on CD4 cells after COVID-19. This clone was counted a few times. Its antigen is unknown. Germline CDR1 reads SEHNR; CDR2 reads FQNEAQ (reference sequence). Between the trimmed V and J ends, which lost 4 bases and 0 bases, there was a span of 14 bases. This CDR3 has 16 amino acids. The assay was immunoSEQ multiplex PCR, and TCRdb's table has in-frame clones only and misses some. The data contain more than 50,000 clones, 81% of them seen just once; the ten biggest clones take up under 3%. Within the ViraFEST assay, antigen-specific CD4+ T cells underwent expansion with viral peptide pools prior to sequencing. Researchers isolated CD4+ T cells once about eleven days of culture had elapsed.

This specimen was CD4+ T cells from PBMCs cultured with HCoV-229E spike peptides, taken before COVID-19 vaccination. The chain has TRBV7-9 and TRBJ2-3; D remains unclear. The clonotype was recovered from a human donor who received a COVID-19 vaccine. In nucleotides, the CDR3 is TGTGCCAGCAGCTCCTGGATGGGTGACAGCACAGATACGCAGTATTTT. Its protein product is CASSSWMGDSTDTQYF.